The source of this T cell receptor beta chain is a study of OX40 agonist ivuxolimab in advanced cancers. Study summary: Eligibility rules accepted prior anti-PD-1, anti-PD-L1 or anti-CTLA-4 therapy, and under 45% had some.

A note on this clone: Its specificity is not known.

Germline V gives CDR1 SGHTA, CDR2 FQGNSA. The CDR3 covers 14 residues. The V gene lost 2 bases and the J gene lost 5 bases, with 9 bases spanning the gap. Study-wide findings and caveats: Which antigen the expanded peripheral T cells recognized is unknown. Among the lowest peripheral clonal expansion occurred in 0.1-3.0 mg/kg partial responders.

The assay was immunoSEQ multiplex PCR, and TCRdb's table has in-frame clones only and misses some. The top ten hold about 0.76% of the sample, which has about 77,000 clones, about four fifths seen once. This clonotype was obtained from an adult with an advanced solid tumor such as melanoma, head and neck, liver or kidney cancer. The chain is built from TRBV7-2 and TRBJ2-2; the D gene is possibly TRBD2 (5 bases). Material: CD4+ or CD8+ T cells sorted from blood, obtained in a trial of the OX40 agonist ivuxolimab. The CDR3 loop reads CASSLSGITGELFF. The CDR3 nucleotides read TGTGCCAGCAGCTTATCGGGAATTACCGGGGAGCTGTTTTTT. Complete variable domain (other parts from reference TRBV7-2 and TRBJ2-2): GAGVSQSPSNKVTEKGKDVELRCDPISGHTALYWYRQSLGQGLEFLIYFQGNSAPDKSGLPSDRFSAERTGGSVSTLTIQRTQQEDSAVYLCASSLSGITGELFFGEGSRLTVL.